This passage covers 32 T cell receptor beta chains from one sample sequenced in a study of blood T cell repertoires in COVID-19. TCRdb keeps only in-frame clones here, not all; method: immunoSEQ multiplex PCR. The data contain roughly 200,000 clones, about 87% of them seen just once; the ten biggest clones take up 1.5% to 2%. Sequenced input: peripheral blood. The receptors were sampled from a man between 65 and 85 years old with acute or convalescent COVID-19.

The CDR3 sequence: CASSPPGLPYNEQFF. The CDR3, as DNA: TGTGCCAGCAGCCCACCGGGACTCCCGTACAATGAGCAGTTCTTC. The chain carries TRBV7-3 and TRBJ2-1; TRBD2 is a possible D gene (6 bases). The CDR3 has 15 amino acids. In germline, CDR1 is SGHTA, CDR2 FQGTGA. Deletions cut 5 bases from V and 4 bases from J, with 15 bases between.

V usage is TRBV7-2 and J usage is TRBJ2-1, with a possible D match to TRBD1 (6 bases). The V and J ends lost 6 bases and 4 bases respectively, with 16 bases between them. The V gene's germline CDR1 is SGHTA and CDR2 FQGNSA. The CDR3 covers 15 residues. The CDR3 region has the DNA TGTGCCAGCAGTCCAGGGGACCCTAAATACAATGAGCAGTTCTTC. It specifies CASSPGDPKYNEQFF.

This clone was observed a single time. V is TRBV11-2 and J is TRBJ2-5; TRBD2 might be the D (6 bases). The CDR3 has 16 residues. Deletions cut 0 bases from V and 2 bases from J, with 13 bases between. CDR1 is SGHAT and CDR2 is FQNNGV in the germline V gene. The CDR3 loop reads CASSLEVASVQETQYF. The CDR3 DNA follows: TGTGCCAGCAGCTTAGAGGTTGCTAGCGTGCAAGAGACCCAGTACTTC.

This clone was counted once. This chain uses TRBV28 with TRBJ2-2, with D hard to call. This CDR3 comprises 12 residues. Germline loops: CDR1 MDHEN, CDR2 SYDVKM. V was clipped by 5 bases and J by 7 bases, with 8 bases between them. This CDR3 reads CASSGPVGELFF. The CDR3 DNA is TGTGCCAGCAGTGGGCCGGTCGGGGAGCTGTTTTTT.

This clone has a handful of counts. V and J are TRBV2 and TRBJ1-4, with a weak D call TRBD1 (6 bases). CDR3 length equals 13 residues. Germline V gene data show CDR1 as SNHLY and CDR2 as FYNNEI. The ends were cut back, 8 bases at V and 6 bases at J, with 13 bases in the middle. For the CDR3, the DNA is TGTGCCAGCCAAGGGACACTAGATGAAAAACTGTTTTTT. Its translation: CASQGTLDEKLFF.

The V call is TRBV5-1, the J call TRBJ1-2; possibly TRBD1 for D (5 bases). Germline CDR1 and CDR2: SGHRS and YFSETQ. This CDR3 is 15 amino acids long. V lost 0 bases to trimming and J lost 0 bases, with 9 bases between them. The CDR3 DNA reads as TGCGCCAGCAGCTTGGTGGGGGGGACTAACTATGGCTACACCTTC. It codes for CASSLVGGTNYGYTF.

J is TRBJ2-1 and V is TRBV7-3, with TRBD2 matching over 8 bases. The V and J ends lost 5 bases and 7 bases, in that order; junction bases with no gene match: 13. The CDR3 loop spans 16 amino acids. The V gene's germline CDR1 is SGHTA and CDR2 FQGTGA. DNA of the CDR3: TGTGCCAGCAGCCCTCAGGGTGCGGGAGGTTGGAATGAGCAGTTCTTC. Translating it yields CASSPQGAGGWNEQFF.

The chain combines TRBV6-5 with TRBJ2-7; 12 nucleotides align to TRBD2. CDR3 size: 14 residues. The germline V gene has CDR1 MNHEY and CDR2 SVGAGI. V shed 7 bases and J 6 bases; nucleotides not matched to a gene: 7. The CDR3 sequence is CASILASGRVEQYF. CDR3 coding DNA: TGTGCCAGCATCCTGGCTAGCGGGAGGGTCGAGCAGTACTTC.

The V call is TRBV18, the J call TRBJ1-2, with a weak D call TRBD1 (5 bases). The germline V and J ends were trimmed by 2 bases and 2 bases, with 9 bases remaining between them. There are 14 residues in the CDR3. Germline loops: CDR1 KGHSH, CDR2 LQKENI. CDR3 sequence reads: CASSPVEGNYGYTF. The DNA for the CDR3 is TGTGCCAGCTCACCAGTGGAGGGGAACTATGGCTACACCTTC.

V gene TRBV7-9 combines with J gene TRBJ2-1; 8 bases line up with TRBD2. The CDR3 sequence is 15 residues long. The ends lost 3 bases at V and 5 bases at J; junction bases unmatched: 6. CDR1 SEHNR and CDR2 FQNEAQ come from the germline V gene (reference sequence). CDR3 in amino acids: CASSFPSGYDNEQFF. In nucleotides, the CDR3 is TGTGCCAGCAGCTTCCCTAGCGGGTATGACAATGAGCAGTTCTTC. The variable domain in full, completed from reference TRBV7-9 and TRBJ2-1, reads DTGVSQNPRHKITKRGQNVTFRCDPISEHNRLYWYRQTLGQGPEFLTYFQNEAQLEKSRLLSDRFSAERPKGSFSTLEIQRTEQGDSAMYLCASSFPSGYDNEQFFGPGTRLTVL.

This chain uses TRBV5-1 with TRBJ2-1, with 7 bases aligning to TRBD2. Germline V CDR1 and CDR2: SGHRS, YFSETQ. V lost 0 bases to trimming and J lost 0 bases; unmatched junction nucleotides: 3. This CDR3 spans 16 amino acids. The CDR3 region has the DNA TGCGCCAGCAGCTTGGCCGGGACTACCTCCTACAATGAGCAGTTCTTC. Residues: CASSLAGTTSYNEQFF.

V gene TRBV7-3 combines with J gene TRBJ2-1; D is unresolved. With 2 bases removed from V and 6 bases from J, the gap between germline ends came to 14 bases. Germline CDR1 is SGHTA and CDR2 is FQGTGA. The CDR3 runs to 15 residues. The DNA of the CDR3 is TGTGCCAGCAGCTTAGTTGGGTACAGTTCCAATGAGCAGTTCTTC. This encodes CASSLVGYSSNEQFF. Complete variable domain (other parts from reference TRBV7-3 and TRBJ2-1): GAGVSQTPSNKVTEKGKYVELRCDPISGHTALYWYRQSLGQGPEFLIYFQGTGAADDSGLPNDRFFAVRPEGSVSTLKIQRTERGDSAVYLCASSLVGYSSNEQFFGPGTRLTVL.

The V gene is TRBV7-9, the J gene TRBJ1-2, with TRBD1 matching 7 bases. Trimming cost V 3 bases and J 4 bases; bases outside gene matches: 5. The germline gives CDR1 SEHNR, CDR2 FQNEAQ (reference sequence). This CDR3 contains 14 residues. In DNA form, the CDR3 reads TGTGCCAGCAGCTTCGGGGACAGAGTCTATGGCTACACCTTC. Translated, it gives CASSFGDRVYGYTF.

CDR3 nucleotide sequence: TGCAGCGTCGGAGACAGTTTTAATCAGCCCCAGCATTTT. It is translated as CSVGDSFNQPQHF. This chain connects TRBV29-1 to TRBJ1-5, with D tentatively TRBD1 (5 bases). There are 13 residues in the CDR3. The V gene lost 6 bases and the J gene lost 4 bases, with 13 bases spanning the gap. Germline CDR1 SQVTM, CDR2 ANQGSEA. Variable domain in full (rest from reference TRBV29-1 and TRBJ1-5): SAVISQKPSRDICQRGTSLTIQCQVDSQVTMMFWYRQQPGQSLTLIATANQGSEATYESGFVIDKFPISRPNLTFSTLTVSNMSPEDSSIYLCSVGDSFNQPQHFGDGTRLSIL.

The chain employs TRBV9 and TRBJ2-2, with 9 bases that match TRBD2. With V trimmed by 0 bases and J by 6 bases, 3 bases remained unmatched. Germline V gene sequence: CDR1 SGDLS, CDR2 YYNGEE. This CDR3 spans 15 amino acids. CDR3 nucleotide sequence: TGTGCCAGCAGCGTAGGCTCTAGCGGGGCCGGGGAGCTGTTTTTT. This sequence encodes CASSVGSSGAGELFF.

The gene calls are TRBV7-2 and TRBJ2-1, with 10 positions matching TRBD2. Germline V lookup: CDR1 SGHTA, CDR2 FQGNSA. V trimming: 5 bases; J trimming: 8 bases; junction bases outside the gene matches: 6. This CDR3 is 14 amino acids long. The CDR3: CASSQLAGIDEQFF. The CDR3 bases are TGTGCCAGCAGCCAACTAGCGGGGATTGATGAGCAGTTCTTC.

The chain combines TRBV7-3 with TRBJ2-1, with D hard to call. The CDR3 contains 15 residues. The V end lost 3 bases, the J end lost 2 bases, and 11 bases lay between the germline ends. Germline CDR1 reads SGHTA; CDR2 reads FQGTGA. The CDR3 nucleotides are TGTGCCAGCAGCTTTGGTCCCTTAGCCTACAATGAGCAGTTCTTC. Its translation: CASSFGPLAYNEQFF.

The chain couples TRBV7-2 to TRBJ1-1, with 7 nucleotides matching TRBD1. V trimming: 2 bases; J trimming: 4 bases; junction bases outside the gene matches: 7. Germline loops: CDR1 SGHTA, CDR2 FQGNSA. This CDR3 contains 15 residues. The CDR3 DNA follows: TGTGCCAGCAGCTTACAGCCACAGGGGCTCACTGAAGCTTTCTTT. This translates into CASSLQPQGLTEAFF.

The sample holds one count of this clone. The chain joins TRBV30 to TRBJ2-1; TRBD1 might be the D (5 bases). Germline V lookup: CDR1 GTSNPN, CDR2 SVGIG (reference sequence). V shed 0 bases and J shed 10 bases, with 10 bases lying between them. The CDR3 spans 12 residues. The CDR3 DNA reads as TGTGCCTGGAGTGTAAATGGGGCGGAGCAGTTCTTC. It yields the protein CAWSVNGAEQFF.

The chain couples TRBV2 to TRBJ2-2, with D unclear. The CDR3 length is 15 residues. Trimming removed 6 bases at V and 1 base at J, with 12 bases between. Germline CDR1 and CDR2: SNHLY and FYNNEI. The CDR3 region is CASRLDMGNTGELFF. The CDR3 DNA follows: TGTGCCAGCAGACTCGACATGGGGAACACCGGGGAGCTGTTTTTT.

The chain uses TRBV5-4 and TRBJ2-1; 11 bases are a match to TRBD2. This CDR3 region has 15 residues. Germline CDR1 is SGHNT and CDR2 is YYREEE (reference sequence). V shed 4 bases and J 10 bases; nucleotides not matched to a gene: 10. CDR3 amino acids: CASSLNSGRAREQFF. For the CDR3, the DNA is TGTGCCAGCAGCCTCAATAGCGGGAGGGCCAGGGAGCAGTTCTTC.

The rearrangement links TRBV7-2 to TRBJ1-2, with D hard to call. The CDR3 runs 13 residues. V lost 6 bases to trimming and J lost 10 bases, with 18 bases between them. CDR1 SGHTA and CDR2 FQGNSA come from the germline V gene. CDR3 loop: CASSSGVRKDYTF. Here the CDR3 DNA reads TGTGCCAGCAGTTCCGGGGTCCGAAAGGACTACACCTTC.

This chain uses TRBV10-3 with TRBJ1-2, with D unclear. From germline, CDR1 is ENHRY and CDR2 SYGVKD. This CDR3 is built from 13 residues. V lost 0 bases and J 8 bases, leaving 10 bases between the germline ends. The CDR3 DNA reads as TGTGCCATCAGTGAGTCGGCAGGCCGGGGCTACACCTTC. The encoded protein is CAISESAGRGYTF.

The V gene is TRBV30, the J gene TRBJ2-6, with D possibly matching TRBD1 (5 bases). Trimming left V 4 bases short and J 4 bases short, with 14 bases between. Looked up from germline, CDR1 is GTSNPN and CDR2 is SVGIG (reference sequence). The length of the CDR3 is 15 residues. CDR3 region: CAWNPQGSGANVLTF. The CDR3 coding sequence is TGTGCCTGGAACCCCCAGGGCTCCGGGGCCAACGTCCTGACTTTC. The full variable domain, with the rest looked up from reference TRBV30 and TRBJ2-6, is SQTIHQWPATLVQPVGSPLSLECTVEGTSNPNLYWYRQAAGRGLQLLFYSVGIGQISSEVPQNLSASRPQDRQFILSSKKLLLSDSGFYLCAWNPQGSGANVLTFGAGSRLTVL.

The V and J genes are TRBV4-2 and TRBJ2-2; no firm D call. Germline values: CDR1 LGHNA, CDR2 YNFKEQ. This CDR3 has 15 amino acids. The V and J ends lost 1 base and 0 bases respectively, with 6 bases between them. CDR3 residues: CASSQAPSNTGELFF. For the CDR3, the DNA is TGTGCCAGCAGCCAAGCCCCGTCGAACACCGGGGAGCTGTTTTTT.

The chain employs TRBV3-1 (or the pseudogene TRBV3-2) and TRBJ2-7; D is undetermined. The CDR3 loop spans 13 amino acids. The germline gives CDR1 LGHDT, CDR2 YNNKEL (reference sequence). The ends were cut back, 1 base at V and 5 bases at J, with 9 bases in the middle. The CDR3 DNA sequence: TGTGCCAGCAGCCAAGGGCCCAGGCACGAGCAGTACTTC. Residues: CASSQGPRHEQYF.

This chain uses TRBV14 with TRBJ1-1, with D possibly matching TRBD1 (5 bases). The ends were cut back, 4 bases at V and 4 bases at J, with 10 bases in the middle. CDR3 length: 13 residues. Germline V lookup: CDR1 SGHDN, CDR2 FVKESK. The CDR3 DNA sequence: TGTGCCAGCAGCCGACAGTTGAGCACTGAAGCTTTCTTT. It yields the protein CASSRQLSTEAFF.

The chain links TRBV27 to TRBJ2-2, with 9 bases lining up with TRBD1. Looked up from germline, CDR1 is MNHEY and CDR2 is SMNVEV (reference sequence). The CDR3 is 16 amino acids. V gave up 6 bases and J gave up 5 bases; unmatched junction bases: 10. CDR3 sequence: CASSPYSDRGTGELFF. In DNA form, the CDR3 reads TGTGCCAGCAGCCCTTATTCTGACAGGGGGACCGGGGAGCTGTTTTTT.

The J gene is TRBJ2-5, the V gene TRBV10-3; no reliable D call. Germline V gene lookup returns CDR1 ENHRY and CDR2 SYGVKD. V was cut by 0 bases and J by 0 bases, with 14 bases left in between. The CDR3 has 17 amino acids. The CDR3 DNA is TGTGCCATCAGTGAGTCGAGAGGCAGTGATTACCAAGAGACCCAGTACTTC. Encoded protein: CAISESRGSDYQETQYF.

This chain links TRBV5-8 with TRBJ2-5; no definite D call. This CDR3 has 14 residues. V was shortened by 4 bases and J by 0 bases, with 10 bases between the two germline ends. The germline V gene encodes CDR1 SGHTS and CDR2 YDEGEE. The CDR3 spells CASSLTSYQETQYF. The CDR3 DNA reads TGTGCCAGCAGCCTTACTTCGTACCAAGAGACCCAGTACTTC.

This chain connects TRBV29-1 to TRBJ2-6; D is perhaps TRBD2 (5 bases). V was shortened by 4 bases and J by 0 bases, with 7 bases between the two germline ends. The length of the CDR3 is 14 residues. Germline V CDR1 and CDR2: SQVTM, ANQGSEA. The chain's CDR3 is CSVGGISGANVLTF. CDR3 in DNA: TGCAGCGTTGGAGGGATCTCTGGGGCCAACGTCCTGACTTTC.

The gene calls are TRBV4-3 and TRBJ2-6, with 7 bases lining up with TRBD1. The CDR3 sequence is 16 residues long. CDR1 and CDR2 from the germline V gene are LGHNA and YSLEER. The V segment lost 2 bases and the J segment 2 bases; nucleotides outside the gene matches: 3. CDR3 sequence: CASSQQTGPGANVLTF. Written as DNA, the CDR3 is TGCGCCAGCAGCCAACAGACAGGGCCTGGGGCCAACGTCCTGACTTTC.